This TCR beta chain was sequenced in a study of technical replicates of blood from a few donors. Sequencing used immunoSEQ multiplex PCR; TCRdb keeps in-frame clones, though not all of them. Among over 55,000 clones, 91% were seen once, and the ten largest hold around 3.6%. Trimming left V 6 bases short and J 10 bases short, with 17 bases between. The CDR3 spans 13 residues. CDR1 is SNHLY and CDR2 is FYNNEI in the germline V gene. The receptor comes from a human donor in good health. Some clones in this sample may be carry-over from other donors' samples. V is TRBV2 and J is TRBJ2-3, with D maybe TRBD2 (5 bases). The sample was PBMCs. As DNA, the CDR3 is TGTGCCAGCAGCGAACTCAACGGAGGCGCGCAGTATTTT. Amino acid sequence: CASSELNGGAQYF.